This is a list of T cell receptor beta chains from one sample in a study of OX40 agonist ivuxolimab in advanced cancers. Sequenced by immunoSEQ multiplex PCR; TCRdb stores in-frame clones only, minus some. The sample has under 95,000 clones; about 90% are singletons. The sequencing here drew on CD4+ or CD8+ T cells sorted from blood, taken in a trial of the OX40 agonist ivuxolimab. These receptors all stem from an adult with an advanced solid tumor such as melanoma, head and neck, liver or kidney cancer. The CDR3 runs from the conserved cysteine through the conserved F or W. D genes are given only for firm matches. Size is stated for part of the rows, as once, few or many counts, or as a class when the clone is expanded.

TRBD2,TRBV15,-,TRBJ2-3,TGTGCCACCAGCCTTTCGGGACTAGCGGGAAGCACAGATACGCAGTATTTT,CATSLSGLAGSTDTQYF
TRBD1,TRBV27,-,TRBJ2-7,TGTGCCACCGCAGGGGGTGCCGAGCAGTACTTC,CATAGGAEQYF
-,TRBV9,-,TRBJ2-1,TGTGCCAGCAGCGTATTCCAGGGGTTGGGCAATGAGCAGTTCTTC,CASSVFQGLGNEQFF
-,TRBV4-1,-,TRBJ1-1,TGCGCCAGCAGCCAAGGCCCGGCCGGAATTAACACTGAAGCTTTCTTT,CASSQGPAGINTEAFF
-,TRBV6-5,-,TRBJ1-2,TGTGCCAGCAGTTACGGATCGAGCTATGGCTACACCTTC,CASSYGSSYGYTF
TRBD2,TRBV19,-,TRBJ2-5,TGTGCCAGTAGTAAGAGACTAGCGGGAAAAGAGACCCAGTACTTC,CASSKRLAGKETQYF
-,TRBV5-5,-,TRBJ2-7,TGTGCCAGCAGCCCCCACTACGAGCAGTACTTC,CASSPHYEQYF
-,TRBV4-2,-,TRBJ2-2,TGTGCCAGCAGCCAAGATTTAATCGACGGCCGGGAGCTGTTTTTT,CASSQDLIDGRELFF
-,TRBV19,-,TRBJ2-1,TGTGCCAGTAGCTGGGCCCCGGGGGACGGGCGGGAGCAGTTCTTC,CASSWAPGDGREQFF
TRBD1,TRBV30,few,TRBJ1-2,TGTGCCTGGAGTGGCTCGACAGGGTGGGGATATGGCTACACCTTC,CAWSGSTGWGYGYTF
-,TRBV5-4,-,TRBJ2-3,TGTGCCAGCAGCTTAGGGGGAGATACGCAGTATTTT,CASSLGGDTQYF
-,TRBV11-3,once,TRBJ1-1,TGTGCCAGCAGCTTAGATCTCGGGGGGAGGACTGAAGCTTTCTTT,CASSLDLGGRTEAFF
TRBD2,TRBV18,-,TRBJ2-1,TGTGCCAGCACTTCCGGGACTAGCTATGAGCAGTTCTTC,CASTSGTSYEQFF
-,TRBV6-5,-,TRBJ1-5,TGTGCCAGCAGAACAGGGTTGGGCAATCAGCCCCAGCATTTT,CASRTGLGNQPQHF
-,TRBV27,-,TRBJ2-3,TGTGCCAGCAGTTTCCGCACAGATACGCAGTATTTT,CASSFRTDTQYF
TRBD1,TRBV5-1,-,TRBJ2-5,TGCGCCAGCAGCTTGGGGACAGGGTTGGAGACCCAGTACTTC,CASSLGTGLETQYF
-,TRBV11-3,-,TRBJ2-7,TGTGCCAGCAGCGCTGGAGGACTGGCGTACGAGCAGTACTTC,CASSAGGLAYEQYF
TRBD1,TRBV5-4,-,TRBJ1-5,TGTGCCAGCAGCCTGGACAGGGGTTGGGGGCAGCCCCAGCATTTT,CASSLDRGWGQPQHF
-,TRBV9,few,TRBJ1-1,TGTGCCAGCAGTAGGACAGTTATGAACACTGAAGCTTTCTTT,CASSRTVMNTEAFF
TRBD2,TRBV30,-,TRBJ2-1,TGTGCCTGGGAGGTCAGCGGGAGTATAAATGAGCAGTTCTTC,CAWEVSGSINEQFF
-,TRBV18,-,TRBJ2-1,TGTGCCAGCTCTCCCGACAGAGTCTCCTACAATGAGCAGTTCTTC,CASSPDRVSYNEQFF
-,TRBV5-1,-,TRBJ2-1,TGCGCCAGCAGCTTGGGAAATGGCCGGGGGCACAATGAGCAGTTCTTC,CASSLGNGRGHNEQFF
TRBD1,TRBV28,-,TRBJ1-5,TGTGCCAGCACACCGGGACAGGGGGCGTATCAGCCCCAGCATTTT,CASTPGQGAYQPQHF
TRBD2,TRBV19,once,TRBJ2-7,TGTGCCAGTAGTGCGGCCCCGGGGGGCTACGAGCAGTACTTC,CASSAAPGGYEQYF
-,TRBV5-6,-,TRBJ2-6,TGTGCCAGCAGCTTGGAAAGGGGAGCTGGGGCCAACGTCCTGACTTTC,CASSLERGAGANVLTF
-,TRBV7-2,-,TRBJ2-1,TGTGCCAGCAGCTTCCCGGGGATATCGAATGAGCAGTTCTTC,CASSFPGISNEQFF
-,TRBV4-1,-,TRBJ1-5,TGCGCCAGCAGCCAAGTCTCTGATCATAGCAATCAGCCCCAGCATTTT,CASSQVSDHSNQPQHF
TRBD2,TRBV2,-,TRBJ2-2,TGTGCCAGCAGTGTTTCCGGACGGGAGGGGAACACCGGGGAGCTGTTTTTT,CASSVSGREGNTGELFF
TRBD2,TRBV6-5,-,TRBJ2-1,TGTGCCAGCAAGCTACTAGCGGGAGGCGGGGCCGAGCAGTTCTTC,CASKLLAGGGAEQFF
-,TRBV6-5,-,TRBJ2-7,TGTGCCAGCAGTTACTCGGGTAGACCGAGCTCCTACGAGCAGTACTTC,CASSYSGRPSSYEQYF
-,TRBV5-1,-,TRBJ2-7,TGCGCCAGCAGGCCGTATACCAGGGACGAGCAGTACTTC,CASRPYTRDEQYF
-,TRBV4-1,once,TRBJ1-6,TGCGCCAGCAGCCAAGATGGGCAGCCCTATAATTCACCCCTCCACTTT,CASSQDGQPYNSPLHF
-,TRBV19,-,TRBJ1-5,TGTGCCAGTAGTATAGAAGGGGCCTGGCAGCCCCAGCATTTT,CASSIEGAWQPQHF
TRBD1,TRBV28,-,TRBJ1-5,TGTGCCAGCAGTCTAAGGGGACAGGGAAATCAGCCCCAGCATTTT,CASSLRGQGNQPQHF
-,TRBV4-1,-,TRBJ2-5,TGCGCCAGCAGCCAAGCTGTGGAGTACCAAGAGACCCAGTACTTC,CASSQAVEYQETQYF
TRBD1,TRBV6-1,-,TRBJ1-2,TGTGCCAGCAGTGAAGGGACAGGGGGGATTAACTATGGCTACACCTTC,CASSEGTGGINYGYTF
-,TRBV30,-,TRBJ1-6,TGTGCCTGGACCCCATCATGGACGGGGCGAGGTTCACCCCTCCACTTT,CAWTPSWTGRGSPLHF
-,TRBV14,-,TRBJ2-7,TGTGCCAGCAGCAAGGACCCCTACGAGCAGTACTTC,CASSKDPYEQYF
TRBD2,TRBV7-8,-,TRBJ2-5,TGTGCCAGCAGCTTAGAGTGGCCAGCGGGACTCCAAGAGACCCAGTACTTC,CASSLEWPAGLQETQYF
-,TRBV28,-,TRBJ1-4,TGTGCCAGCAGTTTACGAGACAAGTTTTCGGAAAAACTGTTTTTT,CASSLRDKFSEKLFF
TRBD2,TRBV15,-,TRBJ2-3,TGTGCCACCAGCAGTTGGCCCTTTACTAGCGGGGCCCCCACAGATACGCAGTATTTT,CATSSWPFTSGAPTDTQYF
TRBD1,TRBV7-8,-,TRBJ2-1,TGTGCCAGCAGCTTAGTTGTGACAGGGAAGTTCTTC,CASSLVVTGKFF
TRBD2,TRBV9,-,TRBJ2-2,TGTGCCAGCAGCGTACGACTAGCGGGAGGTACGGGGGAGCTGTTTTTT,CASSVRLAGGTGELFF
-,TRBV7-2,-,TRBJ1-5,TGTGCCAGCAGCCTACGACAGGAGAGCCAGCCCCAGCATTTT,CASSLRQESQPQHF
TRBD2,TRBV5-1,few,TRBJ2-1,TGCGCCAGCAGACGCCTCCTAGCGGAGAGCTCCTACAATGAGCAGTTCTTC,CASRRLLAESSYNEQFF
-,TRBV7-8,-,TRBJ1-5,TGTGCCAGCAGCTTAGAAATGGGGCCGAGCAATCAGCCCCAGCATTTT,CASSLEMGPSNQPQHF
TRBD2,TRBV30,few,TRBJ2-7,TGTGCCTGGAAATGGACTAGCGGCTACGAGCAGTACTTC,CAWKWTSGYEQYF